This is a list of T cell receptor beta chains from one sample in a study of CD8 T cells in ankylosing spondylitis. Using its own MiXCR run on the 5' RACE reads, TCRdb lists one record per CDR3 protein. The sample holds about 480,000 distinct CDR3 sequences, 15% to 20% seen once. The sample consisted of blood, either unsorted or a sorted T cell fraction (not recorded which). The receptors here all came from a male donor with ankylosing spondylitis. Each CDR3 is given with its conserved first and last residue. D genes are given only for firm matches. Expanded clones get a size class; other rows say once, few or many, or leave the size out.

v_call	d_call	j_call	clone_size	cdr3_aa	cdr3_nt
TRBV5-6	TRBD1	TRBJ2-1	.	CASSLIGGYEQFF	TGTGCCAGCAGCTTGATAGGGGGCTATGAGCAGTTCTTC
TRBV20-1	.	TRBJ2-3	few	CSAHLSGTQYF	TGCAGTGCACATTTGTCTGGTACGCAGTATTTT
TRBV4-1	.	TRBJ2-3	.	CASSQGKGGGTDTQYF	TGCGCCAGCAGCCAAGGAAAAGGCGGGGGCACAGATACGCAGTATTTT
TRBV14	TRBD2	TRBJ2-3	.	CASSQPGLASTDTQYF	TGTGCCAGCAGCCAACCGGGACTAGCGAGCACAGATACGCAGTATTTT
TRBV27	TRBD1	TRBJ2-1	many	CASSLTGTVANEQFF	TGTGCCAGCAGTTTGACAGGGACAGTGGCCAATGAGCAGTTCTTC
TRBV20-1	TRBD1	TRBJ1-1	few	CSARDRVVNTEAFF	TGCAGTGCCCGGGACAGGGTGGTGAACACTGAAGCTTTCTTT
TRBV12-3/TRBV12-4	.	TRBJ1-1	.	CASSSLGGAVHTEAFF	TGTGCCAGCAGTTCCTTGGGGGGAGCGGTCCACACTGAAGCTTTCTTT
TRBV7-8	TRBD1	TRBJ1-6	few	CASSGRRQGSPLHF	TGTGCCAGCAGCGGCCGACGACAGGGCTCACCCCTCCACTTT
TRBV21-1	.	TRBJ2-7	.	CASSKAKQGGQYF	TGTGCCAGCAGCAAAGCCAAACAGGGGGGTCAGTACTTC
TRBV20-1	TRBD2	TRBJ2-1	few	CSAKLAGLNNEQFF	TGCAGTGCTAAACTAGCGGGACTCAACAATGAGCAGTTCTTC
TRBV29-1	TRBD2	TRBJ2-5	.	CSAGGGGLETQYF	TGCAGCGCGGGAGGCGGGGGTCTCGAGACCCAGTACTTC
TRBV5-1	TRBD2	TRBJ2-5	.	CASSWPAGTSGRRAETQYF	TGCGCCAGCAGCTGGCCTGCCGGGACTAGCGGGAGAAGAGCAGAGACCCAGTACTTC
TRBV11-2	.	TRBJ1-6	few	CASSLVAGEMASPLHF	TGTGCCAGCAGCTTAGTTGCAGGGGAGATGGCCTCACCCCTCCACTTT
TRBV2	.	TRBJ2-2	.	CASSATTAQTGELFF	TGTGCCAGCAGCGCAACCACGGCCCAGACCGGGGAGCTGTTTTTT
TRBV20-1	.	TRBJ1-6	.	CSARDPRAGNSPLHF	TGCAGTGCTAGAGATCCCAGGGCTGGGAATTCACCCCTCCACTTT
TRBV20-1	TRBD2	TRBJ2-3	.	CSAPRTSGTDTQYF	TGCAGTGCTCCTCGGACTAGCGGGACAGATACGCAGTATTTT
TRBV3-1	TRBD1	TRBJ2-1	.	CASGEGATYNEQFF	TGTGCCAGCGGAGAGGGGGCCACCTACAATGAGCAGTTCTTC
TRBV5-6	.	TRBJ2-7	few	CASSQNTVEQYF	TGTGCCAGCAGCCAAAACACCGTCGAGCAGTACTTC
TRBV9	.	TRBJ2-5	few	CASSGFFGETQYF	TGTGCCAGCAGCGGATTTTTCGGAGAGACCCAGTACTTC
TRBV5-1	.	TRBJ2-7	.	CASTRHYEQYF	TGCGCCAGCACCCGGCACTACGAGCAGTACTTC
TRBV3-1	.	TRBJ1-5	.	CASSPLGRNQPQHF	TGTGCCAGCAGCCCACTAGGGCGCAATCAGCCCCAGCATTTT
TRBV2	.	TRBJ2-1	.	CASSGLGGNEQFF	TGTGCCAGCAGTGGACTAGGAGGCAATGAGCAGTTCTTC
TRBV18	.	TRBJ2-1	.	CASSPLASAYNEQFF	TGTGCCAGCTCACCACTGGCTAGCGCCTACAATGAGCAGTTCTTC
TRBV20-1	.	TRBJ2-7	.	CSATRKGVSYEQYF	TGCAGTGCCACAAGGAAGGGGGTCTCCTACGAGCAGTACTTC
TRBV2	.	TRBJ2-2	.	CASCILVGELFF	TGTGCCAGCTGTATCCTAGTCGGGGAGCTGTTTTTT
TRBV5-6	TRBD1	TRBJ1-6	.	CASSDRGQVDSPLHF	TGTGCCAGCAGCGACAGGGGGCAGGTGGATTCACCCCTCCACTTT
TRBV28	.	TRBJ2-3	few	CASSSPRGGTDTQYF	TGTGCCAGCAGTTCACCCAGGGGCGGCACAGATACGCAGTATTTT
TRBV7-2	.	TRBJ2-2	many	CASRRTDTGELFF	TGTGCCAGCAGAAGGACGGACACCGGGGAGCTGTTTTTT
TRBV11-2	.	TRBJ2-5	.	CASSFRRGLEETQYF	TGTGCCAGCAGCTTCCGACGGGGCCTGGAAGAGACCCAGTACTTC
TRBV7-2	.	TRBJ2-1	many	CASSLESRTVEQFF	TGTGCCAGCAGCTTAGAGTCCCGGACAGTCGAGCAGTTCTTC
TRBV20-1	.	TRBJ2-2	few	CSARDSGQGFAGELFF	TGCAGTGCTAGAGATTCAGGGCAGGGGTTCGCCGGGGAGCTGTTTTTT
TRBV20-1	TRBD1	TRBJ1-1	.	CSAMQQGAPTEAFF	TGCAGTGCTATGCAACAGGGGGCGCCGACTGAAGCTTTCTTT
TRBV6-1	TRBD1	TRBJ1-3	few	CASSPLDRDGNTIYF	TGTGCCAGCAGTCCTCTGGACAGGGACGGAAACACCATATATTTT
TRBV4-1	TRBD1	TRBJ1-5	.	CASSQVWDSNQPQHF	TGCGCCAGCAGCCAAGTTTGGGACAGTAATCAGCCCCAGCATTTT
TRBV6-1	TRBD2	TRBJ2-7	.	CASSQLAGGEQYF	TGTGCCAGCAGTCAACTAGCGGGGGGGGAGCAGTACTTC
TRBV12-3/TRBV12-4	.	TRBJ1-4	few	CASSSGSYEKLFF	TGTGCCAGCAGTTCAGGGTCTTACGAAAAACTGTTTTTT
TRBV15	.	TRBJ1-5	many	CATSRSPTAGGLRSNQPQHF	TGTGCCACCAGCAGAAGTCCAACGGCAGGCGGCCTCCGTAGCAATCAGCCCCAGCATTTT
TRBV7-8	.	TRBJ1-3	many	CASSYQTVSGNTIYF	TGTGCCAGCAGCTATCAGACCGTCTCTGGAAACACCATATATTTT
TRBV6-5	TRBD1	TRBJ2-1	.	CASSYLGQGNEQFF	TGTGCCAGCAGTTACCTTGGACAGGGCAATGAGCAGTTCTTC
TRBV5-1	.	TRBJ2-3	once	CASSLGLIGGTDTQYF	TGCGCCAGCAGCTTGGGGCTCATCGGGGGCACAGATACGCAGTATTTT
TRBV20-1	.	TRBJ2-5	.	CSALKDHETQYF	TGCAGTGCACTCAAGGACCACGAGACCCAGTACTTC
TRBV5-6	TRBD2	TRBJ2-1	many	CASLGTSGYNEQFF	TGTGCCAGCCTGGGGACTAGCGGGTACAATGAGCAGTTCTTC
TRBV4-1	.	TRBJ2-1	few	CASSQGAPGTREFYNEQFF	TGCGCCAGCAGCCAGGGGGCCCCCGGGACTCGCGAATTTTACAATGAGCAGTTCTTC
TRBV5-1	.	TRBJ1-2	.	CASSLGSVGGYTF	TGCGCCAGCAGCTTGGGAAGCGTTGGAGGCTACACCTTC
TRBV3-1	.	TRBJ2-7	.	CASSHPGTTYEQYF	TGTGCCAGCAGCCACCCGGGCACTACCTACGAGCAGTACTTC
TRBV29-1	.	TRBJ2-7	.	CSVRSGISSYEQYF	TGCAGCGTCCGTTCGGGGATTAGCTCCTACGAGCAGTACTTC